Described below is a single TCR beta chain sequence and its context. This sample was taken from a study of shared clonotypes between healthy human individuals. Trimming took off 4 bases at V and 0 bases at J, with 13 bases between the two ends. Germline-derived CDR1 and CDR2 are GTSNPN and SVGIG (reference sequence). CDR3 length: 16 amino acids. Every donor, a Caucasian adult, lived in Nashville, Tennessee. Here immunoSEQ multiplex PCR was the method, and the copy in TCRdb shows in-frame clones only, minus some. This sample has about 960,000 clones, with roughly 72% found just once. The sample taken for sequencing was memory CD4+ T cells sorted from blood. Subset specified: CD45RA-negative fraction. The rearrangement joins TRBV30 to TRBJ1-6; D uncertain. The receptor was isolated from a man in his late teens or twenties in good health. CDR3 DNA: TGTGCCTGGAATAGGAGATCGGGCTCCTATAATTCACCCCTCCACTTT. Protein product: CAWNRRSGSYNSPLHF.